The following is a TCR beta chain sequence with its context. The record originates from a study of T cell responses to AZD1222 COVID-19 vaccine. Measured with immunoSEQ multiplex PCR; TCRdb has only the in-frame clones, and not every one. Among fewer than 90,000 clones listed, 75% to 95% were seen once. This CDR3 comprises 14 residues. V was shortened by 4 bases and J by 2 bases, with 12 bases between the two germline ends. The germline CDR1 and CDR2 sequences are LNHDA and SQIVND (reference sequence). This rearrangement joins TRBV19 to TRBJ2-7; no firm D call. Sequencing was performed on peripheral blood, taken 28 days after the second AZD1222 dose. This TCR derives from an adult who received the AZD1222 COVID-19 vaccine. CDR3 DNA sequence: TGTGCCAGTAGTACGTACGAGATCCCCTACGAGCAGTACTTC. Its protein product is CASSTYEIPYEQYF.